One and the same sample provided the 30 T cell receptor beta chains below, sequenced in a study of spatial heterogeneity in lung cancer. Study-wide results and limits: One measure, the expanded intratumoral alpha and beta TCR count, tracked tumor mutation counts.

Each CDR3 protein is one row after TCRdb ran MiXCR on the 5' RACE reads. The data show approximately 7,800 distinct CDR3 sequences, approximately 8.2% seen once. Their antigen targets remain unknown. Time point specified: sample taken at primary tumor resection. The sequenced sample was lung tumor tissue, obtained at surgery. The receptors here all came from a male donor with early-stage non-small cell lung cancer.

This clonotype was seen ten or more times. This beta chain lies outside the target of a library built for alpha chains; its clone size means little. The V gene is TRBV6-2 or TRBV6-3, the J gene TRBJ2-3, with 11 bases that match TRBD2. Trimming took 0 bases from V and 0 from J; bases not matched to a gene: 8. The CDR3 sequence is 19 residues long. Germline V CDR1 and CDR2: MNHEY, SVGEGT. The CDR3 loop reads CASSYSSKGTSGSTDTQYF. CDR3 sequence (DNA): TGTGCCAGCAGTTACTCGAGCAAGGGGACTAGCGGCAGCACAGATACGCAGTATTTT.

This clonotype has at least ten counts. Because this beta chain is a stray read in a library intended to capture alpha chains, its abundance should not be given much weight. The chain employs TRBV7-2 and TRBJ1-5; D gene ambiguous. The CDR3 is 13 amino acids. V shed 1 base and J shed 9 bases, with 10 bases lying between them. Germline CDR1 is SGHTA and CDR2 is FQGNSA. The CDR3 reads CASSLDRKSPQHF. CDR3 DNA: TGTGCCAGCAGCTTAGATAGGAAATCGCCCCAGCATTTT.

This clonotype is medium-sized (0.01 to 0.1%) by share. This beta chain slipped into a library made for alpha chains as a stray read, so its size is not meaningful. This chain uses TRBV20-1 with TRBJ2-3; D is ambiguous. The germline V and J ends were trimmed by 3 bases and 0 bases, with 10 bases remaining between them. This CDR3 region has 14 residues. Germline V gives CDR1 DFQATT, CDR2 SNEGSKA (reference sequence). CDR3 protein: CSASGLASTDTQYF. For the CDR3, the DNA is TGCAGTGCTAGTGGCTTAGCTAGCACAGATACGCAGTATTTT.

This clonotype was picked up a small number of times. In a library made to pick up alpha chains, this beta chain is a stray read with a size that means little. V gene TRBV27 combines with J gene TRBJ2-1, with 9 bases aligning to TRBD2. The CDR3 runs 14 residues. V trimming: 2 bases; J trimming: 8 bases; junction bases outside the gene matches: 4. The germline V gene encodes CDR1 MNHEY and CDR2 SMNVEV (reference sequence). The CDR3 nucleotides read TGTGCCAGCAGTTTACTAGCGGGAAACGATGAGCAGTTCTTC. Translation gives CASSLLAGNDEQFF.

In its sample, this clonotype is medium-sized. The size of this beta chain means little, since it is a stray read in a library made for alpha chains. The chain links TRBV5-1 to TRBJ2-3, with D tentatively TRBD1 (6 bases). The CDR3 covers 16 residues. The germline V and J ends were trimmed by 2 bases and 1 base, with 14 bases remaining between them. Germline V gene data show CDR1 as SGHRS and CDR2 as YFSETQ. The chain's CDR3 is CASSFTRGIGTDTQYF. CDR3 bases: TGCGCCAGCAGCTTTACCAGGGGTATTGGCACAGATACGCAGTATTTT.

On this clonotype: The size of this beta chain means little, since it is a stray read in a library made for alpha chains. The chain employs TRBV12-3 or TRBV12-4 and TRBJ2-7; 7 nucleotides agree with TRBD2. With 3 bases clipped from V and 6 bases from J, the junction kept 11 bases outside the gene matches. The CDR3 is 15 residues long. The CDR3 protein is CASSLLGRELSEQYF. The CDR3 DNA sequence: TGTGCCAGCAGTTTGTTGGGGCGGGAGCTTAGCGAGCAGTACTTC.

This clonotype is categorized as medium-sized. This beta chain represents an off-target read in a library built for alpha chains; its size is of limited meaning. The V and J genes are TRBV5-1 and TRBJ1-2; D gene unclear. Germline CDR1 is SGHRS and CDR2 is YFSETQ. The CDR3 consists of 14 residues. V dropped 0 bases and J dropped 4 bases, with 10 bases sitting between them. The CDR3 loop is CASSLDNGPYGYTF. The CDR3 DNA reads TGCGCCAGCAGCTTGGATAACGGACCCTATGGCTACACCTTC.

In its sample, this clonotype is medium-sized. This beta chain lies outside the target of a library built for alpha chains; its clone size means little. The chain joins TRBV30 to TRBJ2-3, with a possible D match to TRBD1 (5 bases). CDR3 size: 14 residues. Deletions cut 3 bases from V and 2 bases from J, with 12 bases between. CDR1 GTSNPN and CDR2 SVGIG come from the germline V gene (reference sequence). The CDR3 bases are TGTGCCTGGAGAAAGGACACCAACACAGATACGCAGTATTTT. Protein sequence: CAWRKDTNTDTQYF.

This clonotype was seen many times. Because the library targeted alpha chains, this beta chain is an off-target read whose size means little. The chain links TRBV5-1 to TRBJ2-3; 8 bases map to TRBD2. The J segment lost 8 bases and the V segment lost 4 bases, leaving 15 bases of the junction unmatched. Per the germline V gene, CDR1 is SGHRS and CDR2 is YFSETQ. The CDR3 contains 16 residues. CDR3 in amino acids: CASSGELAEFLGTQYF. The CDR3 nucleotides read TGCGCCAGCAGCGGGGAACTAGCGGAATTCCTTGGTACGCAGTATTTT.

In this sample, this clonotype turned up many times. The library was prepared for alpha chains; this beta chain is a stray read, so its frequency means little. The chain joins TRBV12-3 or TRBV12-4 to TRBJ2-1; 9 bases align to TRBD2. CDR3 length: 16 amino acids. With V trimmed by 6 bases and J by 6 bases, 12 bases remained unmatched. Here the CDR3 reads CASSLLSGSLSNEQFF. The CDR3 DNA sequence: TGTGCCAGCAGCTTACTTAGCGGGAGCCTCAGCAATGAGCAGTTCTTC.

This clonotype was recorded many times. Within a library made for alpha chains, this beta chain is off target, and its count is uninformative. The chain employs TRBV5-1 and TRBJ2-1; 9 positions match TRBD2. This CDR3 comprises 16 residues. V lost 1 base to trimming and J lost 4 bases; unmatched junction nucleotides: 6. Germline CDR1 SGHRS, CDR2 YFSETQ. DNA for the CDR3: TGCGCCAGCAGCTTGCCAACTAGCGGGTATTACAATGAGCAGTTCTTC. This translates into CASSLPTSGYYNEQFF.

There are many counts of this clonotype. Little can be read into the size of this beta chain, an off-target read in a library designed for alpha chains. The rearrangement joins TRBV20-1 to TRBJ1-5, with a possible D match to TRBD1 (5 bases). The CDR3 has 15 amino acids. Trimming shortened V by 2 bases and J by 6 bases, and 17 bases separated the two germline ends. Germline CDR1 DFQATT, CDR2 SNEGSKA (reference sequence). DNA of the CDR3: TGCAGTGCTAGATCCCAGACGGCAGGGACTCAGCCCCAGCATTTT. This gives the protein CSARSQTAGTQPQHF.

Sample share makes this clonotype medium-sized. Within a library made for alpha chains, this beta chain is off target, and its count is uninformative. The chain links TRBV7-9 to TRBJ1-4; a weak D match, TRBD1 (5 bases). Trimming took 5 bases from V and 4 from J, leaving 17 bases between them. This CDR3 spans 16 amino acids. Germline V gene sequence: CDR1 SEHNR, CDR2 FQNEAQ (reference sequence). CDR3 loop: CASSQPRQGINEKLFF. CDR3 nucleotide sequence: TGTGCCAGCAGCCAACCCCGGCAGGGAATTAATGAAAAACTGTTTTTT.

This clonotype is medium-sized within its sample. This beta chain lies outside the target of a library built for alpha chains; its clone size means little. The V call is TRBV28, the J call TRBJ2-7, with unresolved D. There are 15 residues in the CDR3. The ends were cut back, 4 bases at V and 0 bases at J, with 13 bases in the middle. CDR1 MDHEN and CDR2 SYDVKM come from the germline V gene. The CDR3 sequence: CASSSGLQSSYEQYF. The CDR3, as DNA: TGTGCCAGCAGTTCCGGGCTCCAGAGCTCCTACGAGCAGTACTTC.

This clonotype was detected ten times or more. The library was designed around alpha chains, so this beta chain is a stray read whose abundance carries little weight. The V call is TRBV7-8, the J call TRBJ2-3; tentatively, D is TRBD1 (5 bases). The germline V gene has CDR1 SGHVS and CDR2 FQNEAQ. The V gene lost 2 bases and the J gene lost 2 bases, with 14 bases spanning the gap. The CDR3 loop spans 16 amino acids. For the CDR3, the DNA is TGTGCCAGCAGCTTATTCAGGGCCCGAGACACAGATACGCAGTATTTT. It specifies CASSLFRARDTDTQYF.

In this sample, this clonotype turned up many times. This beta chain came through as a stray read in a library set up for alpha chains, and its size says little. This chain joins TRBV20-1 and TRBJ1-4; a possible D gene is TRBD1 (5 bases). The germline gives CDR1 DFQATT, CDR2 SNEGSKA (reference sequence). This CDR3 region has 14 residues. Trimming took 8 bases from V and 3 from J, leaving 16 bases between them. This CDR3 is CSSARAGPNEKLFF. The DNA for the CDR3 is TGCAGTTCTGCTAGGGCAGGGCCTAATGAAAAACTGTTTTTT.

Ten or more counts support this clonotype. Because this beta chain is a stray read in a library intended to capture alpha chains, its abundance should not be given much weight. This chain joins TRBV29-1 and TRBJ2-2, with D uncertain. Between the trimmed V and J ends, which lost 1 base and 6 bases, there was a span of 15 bases. The CDR3 totals 15 residues. CDR1 is SQVTM, CDR2 ANQGSEA, per germline. CDR3 in DNA: TGCAGCGTTGAAGTTGAGGACCGCCAGGCCGGGGAGCTGTTTTTT. It specifies CSVEVEDRQAGELFF.

Details on this clonotype: A read error may explain this, as a much larger clone is one base away. This beta chain came through as a stray read in a library set up for alpha chains, and its size says little. The V call is TRBV18, the J call TRBJ1-1; no reliable D call. The CDR3 contains 15 residues. Germline lookup yields CDR1 KGHSH and CDR2 LQKENI. The CDR3 reads CAGSPREPTNTEAFF. The CDR3 DNA reads TGTGCCGGCTCACCACGGGAGCCAACGAACACTGAAGCTTTCTTT.

Judged by abundance, this clonotype is medium-sized (0.01 to 0.1%). This beta chain was picked up by a library intended for alpha chains and is off target, so its count carries little meaning. V and J are TRBV10-3 and TRBJ2-3; 9 bases are shared with TRBD2. The CDR3 has 17 residues. Germline assignment: CDR1 ENHRY and CDR2 SYGVKD. V shed 0 bases, J shed 2 bases, and the junction held 6 bases outside the gene matches. The CDR3 DNA sequence: TGTGCCATCAGTGAGTCGAAGGCGGGAGGGTCCACAGATACGCAGTATTTT. Protein sequence: CAISESKAGGSTDTQYF.

This clonotype was seen repeatedly, ten times or more. The size of this beta chain means little, since it is a stray read in a library made for alpha chains. The rearrangement uses TRBV7-2 and TRBJ2-7, with unresolved D. This CDR3 region has 13 residues. Per germline, CDR1 SGHTA and CDR2 FQGNSA. Deletions cut 5 bases from V and 3 bases from J, with 11 bases between. The CDR3 region is CASSPDGFYEQYF. The CDR3 DNA is TGTGCCAGCAGCCCTGACGGATTCTACGAGCAGTACTTC.

Comment on this clonotype: A much larger clone differs by one base, so this may be a read error. This beta chain is off target for a library built for alpha chains, so its abundance means little. The chain joins TRBV10-3 to TRBJ2-7, with TRBD2 identical over 15 bases. Germline CDR1 reads ENHRY; CDR2 reads SYGVKD. CDR3 length: 18 residues. The CDR3 sequence is CAICDQGLAGGRSYEQYF. For the CDR3, the DNA is TGTGCCATCTGTGACCAGGGACTAGCGGGAGGCCGCTCCTACGAGCAGTACTTC.

The table lists this clonotype with many counts. This beta chain came through as a stray read in a library set up for alpha chains, and its size says little. This chain uses TRBV5-4 with TRBJ2-1; D uncertain. Trimming removed 3 bases from V and 8 bases from J, with 9 bases in between. Germline loops: CDR1 SGHNT, CDR2 YYREEE (reference sequence). There are 12 residues in the CDR3. The CDR3: CASSYIMDEQFF. The CDR3 nucleotides are TGTGCCAGCAGCTACATCATGGATGAGCAGTTCTTC.

This clonotype was counted ten times or more. This beta chain appears as a stray read in a library generated for alpha chains; its size is not informative. This chain joins TRBV3-1 and TRBJ2-7; D not certain. Looked up from germline, CDR1 is LGHDT and CDR2 is YNNKEL (reference sequence). This CDR3 spans 14 amino acids. V was cut by 0 bases and J by 3 bases, with 9 bases left in between. For the CDR3, the DNA is TGTGCCAGCAGCCAAGACCCCCGGTACTACGAGCAGTACTTC. Protein: CASSQDPRYYEQYF.

This clonotype was seen at least ten times. For a library built for alpha chains, this beta chain is a stray read; little rests on its size. The rearrangement links TRBV6-2 or TRBV6-3 to TRBJ2-5, with TRBD2 identical over 9 bases. V shed 0 bases, J shed 7 bases, and the junction held 6 bases outside the gene matches. The germline V gene has CDR1 MNHEY and CDR2 SVGEGT. The CDR3 runs 15 residues. CDR3 bases: TGTGCCAGCAGTTACTCGGCGGGAGGGGAGACGACCCAGTACTTC. Translating it yields CASSYSAGGETTQYF.

This clonotype is termed medium-sized (0.01 to 0.1%). As an off-target read in a library built for alpha chains, this beta chain has a frequency of little significance. The V gene is TRBV7-2, the J gene TRBJ2-7; D gene uncertain. Germline CDR1 SGHTA, CDR2 FQGNSA. V was shortened by 2 bases and J by 1 base, with 6 bases between the two germline ends. The CDR3 is made up of 13 amino acids. CDR3 residues: CASSLPPSYEQYF. DNA of the CDR3: TGTGCCAGCAGCTTACCCCCTTCCTACGAGCAGTACTTC.

This clonotype was picked up many times. This beta chain is a stray read from a library made for alpha chains; its abundance is not meaningful. This sequence joins TRBV7-2 and TRBJ1-1; D ambiguous. Germline V gives CDR1 SGHTA, CDR2 FQGNSA. Trimming cost V 4 bases and J 1 base, with 10 bases left between them. The CDR3 runs to 14 residues. CDR3 sequence: CASSSHRSNTEAFF. CDR3 nucleotides: TGTGCCAGCAGCTCCCACCGGTCGAACACTGAAGCTTTCTTT.

This clonotype was recorded a few times. It may be a read error: a sequence one base away is much more abundant. This beta chain is a stray sequence in a library constructed for alpha chains; its clone size is not meaningful. V is TRBV7-9 and J is TRBJ2-5; 13 positions agree with TRBD2. The germline gives CDR1 SEHNR, CDR2 FQNEAQ (reference sequence). Unmatched junction bases numbered 7, after V lost 4 bases and J lost 5 bases. The CDR3 contains 16 residues. The CDR3 region has the DNA TGTGCCAGCAGCTGGACCGGGACTAGCGGGATGGAGACCCAGTACTTC. It specifies CASSWTGTSGMETQYF.

In this sample, this clonotype turned up a few times. For a library built for alpha chains, this beta chain is a stray read; little rests on its size. This rearrangement joins TRBV7-9 to TRBJ2-7; possible D gene TRBD1, 6 bases. V lost 5 bases, J lost 7 bases, and 18 bases lay in between. Germline CDR1 and CDR2: SEHNR and FQNEAQ (reference sequence). The CDR3 extends over 14 amino acids. CDR3 region: CASSPTGTPGEQYF. In DNA form, the CDR3 reads TGTGCCAGCAGCCCCACAGGGACCCCTGGGGAGCAGTACTTC.

This clonotype rates as medium-sized. This beta chain is off target for a library built for alpha chains, so its abundance means little. The chain joins TRBV28 to TRBJ2-5, with 11 bases matching TRBD2. The CDR3 runs 17 residues. Germline CDR1 reads MDHEN; CDR2 reads SYDVKM. Trimming at V came to 2 bases and at J to 5 bases, leaving 10 bases not matched to a gene. Written as DNA, the CDR3 is TGTGCCAGCAGTTTAGCAAAGACTAGCGGGATGGGGGAGACCCAGTACTTC. Its translation is CASSLAKTSGMGETQYF.

In this sample, this clonotype is medium-sized (0.01 to 0.1%). This beta chain is a stray sequence in a library constructed for alpha chains; its clone size is not meaningful. This rearrangement joins TRBV5-1 to TRBJ2-3, with 8 bases matching TRBD2. The CDR3 runs 15 residues. The germline V gene encodes CDR1 SGHRS and CDR2 YFSETQ. J gave up 5 bases and V 2 bases, and 7 bases lay outside the gene matches. Here the CDR3 reads CASSLAGVPGDTQYF. The CDR3 DNA follows: TGCGCCAGCAGCTTAGCGGGAGTGCCGGGAGATACGCAGTATTTT.